What follows are 30 T cell receptor beta chains derived from one specimen sequenced in a study of blood T cell repertoires in COVID-19. Sequenced by immunoSEQ multiplex PCR; TCRdb stores in-frame clones only, minus some. The sample includes approximately 230,000 clones, over 75% of them seen just once. The sample consisted of PBMCs or T cells enriched from blood (not recorded which). Source of these receptors: a man aged 40-50 years who had recovered from COVID-19.

This clone was seen only once. The J gene is TRBJ1-2, the V gene TRBV6-1; tentatively, D is TRBD1 (5 bases). Trimming stripped 6 bases from V and 8 bases from J, with 19 bases between. CDR1 MNHNS and CDR2 SASEGT come from the germline V gene. CDR3 length: 14 amino acids. Here the CDR3 reads CASSPSGGFEGYTF. The CDR3 nucleotides read TGTGCCAGCAGCCCATCGGGGGGGTTTGAAGGCTACACCTTC.

The CDR3 spells CASSPRVVGEAFF. CDR3 nucleotides: TGTGCCAGTAGTCCCCGGGTCGTCGGAGAAGCTTTCTTT. This sequence joins TRBV19 and TRBJ1-1; D is uncertain. The CDR3 consists of 13 residues. Per the germline V gene, CDR1 is LNHDA and CDR2 is SQIVND (reference sequence). V lost 5 bases, J lost 8 bases, and 15 bases lay in between.

J is TRBJ2-3 and V is TRBV18; D might be TRBD1 (6 bases). Germline values: CDR1 KGHSH, CDR2 LQKENI. The CDR3 has 14 residues. The V end was cut by 0 bases, the J end by 4 bases, with 8 bases between. The CDR3 loop reads CASSPPQGSDTQYF. CDR3 sequence (DNA): TGTGCCAGCTCACCACCCCAGGGGTCAGATACGCAGTATTTT.

The J gene is TRBJ1-3, the V gene TRBV19; TRBD1 matches 8 bases. This CDR3 region has 16 residues. After removal of 7 bases from V and 7 bases from J, the junction contained 15 bases not matched to a gene. CDR1 and CDR2 (germline): LNHDA, SQIVND (reference sequence). CDR3 loop: CASNPTGAPDRNTIYF. The CDR3, as DNA: TGTGCCAGTAACCCGACAGGGGCCCCCGATCGGAACACCATATATTTT.

This chain links TRBV27 with TRBJ1-6, with TRBD1 matching 8 bases. The V gene's germline CDR1 is MNHEY and CDR2 SMNVEV (reference sequence). V shed 0 bases, J shed 5 bases, and the junction held 12 bases outside the gene matches. The CDR3 has 19 residues. The CDR3 bases are TGTGCCAGCAGTTTATCGCCCGACTTCGGACAGGGCCATAATTCACCCCTCCACTTT. It encodes CASSLSPDFGQGHNSPLHF.

The chain couples TRBV10-3 to TRBJ1-5; perhaps TRBD1 as D (5 bases). From germline, CDR1 is ENHRY and CDR2 SYGVKD. V gave up 2 bases and J gave up 2 bases, with 16 bases separating them. This CDR3 has 17 amino acids. CDR3 DNA sequence: TGTGCCATCAGTGAGATCGAGTCGGGGGAAGGCAATCAGCCCCAGCATTTT. Its translation: CAISEIESGEGNQPQHF.

The chain uses TRBV18 and TRBJ1-1; maybe TRBD1 (5 bases). Deletions cut 1 base from V and 4 bases from J, with 13 bases between. CDR1 and CDR2 from the germline V gene are KGHSH and LQKENI. This CDR3 has 15 amino acids. The CDR3 spells CASSPQGQGGTEAFF. As DNA, the CDR3 is TGTGCCAGCTCACCACAGGGTCAGGGTGGCACTGAAGCTTTCTTT.

This sequence joins TRBV3-1 (or the pseudogene TRBV3-2) and TRBJ1-2; D remains ambiguous. Germline V lookup: CDR1 LGHDT, CDR2 YNNKEL (reference sequence). Trimming took off 1 base at V and 12 bases at J, with 18 bases between the two ends. The CDR3 covers 14 residues. The CDR3 here is CASSQGYVEGDNTF. The CDR3 nucleotides are TGTGCCAGCAGCCAAGGCTATGTGGAGGGCGATAACACCTTC.

This rearrangement joins TRBV7-9 to TRBJ1-1, with D possibly matching TRBD1 (6 bases). Germline V gene data show CDR1 as SEHNR and CDR2 as FQNEAQ (reference sequence). The V and J ends lost 3 bases and 10 bases respectively, with 12 bases between them. The CDR3 sequence is 12 residues long. The CDR3 protein is CASSLGGRGAFF. The CDR3 DNA reads as TGTGCCAGCAGCTTGGGGGGGCGTGGAGCTTTCTTT.

The V call is TRBV29-1, the J call TRBJ2-2; D unresolved. The CDR3 has 10 residues. Trimming stripped 8 bases from V and 9 bases from J, with 10 bases between. Per germline, CDR1 SQVTM and CDR2 ANQGSEA. CDR3 coding DNA: TGCAGCCCCCGCGCTCGGGAGCTGTTTTTT. Amino acids: CSPRARELFF.

This clone appeared many times. The CDR3 spells CASSWARASNQPQHF. DNA for the CDR3: TGTGCCAGTAGTTGGGCACGTGCGAGCAATCAGCCCCAGCATTTT. The rearrangement joins TRBV19 to TRBJ1-5; no reliable D call. Germline assignment: CDR1 LNHDA and CDR2 SQIVND (reference sequence). The CDR3 length is 15 residues. V was trimmed by 5 bases and J by 1 base, leaving 12 bases between them. Looking up the rest from reference TRBV19 and TRBJ1-5 gives the full variable domain: DGGITQSPKYLFRKEGQNVTLSCEQNLNHDAMYWYRQDPGQGLRLIYYSQIVNDFQKGDIAEGYSVSREKKESFPLTVTSAQKNPTAFYLCASSWARASNQPQHFGDGTRLSIL.

The J gene is TRBJ1-5, the V gene TRBV28, with TRBD1 matching 8 bases. This CDR3 spans 16 amino acids. Germline values: CDR1 MDHEN, CDR2 SYDVKM. The ends lost 8 bases at V and 5 bases at J; junction bases unmatched: 14. The chain's CDR3 is CASPVSRQGKDQPQHF. CDR3 nucleotides: TGTGCCAGCCCAGTTAGTCGACAGGGGAAGGATCAGCCCCAGCATTTT.

A remark on this clone: Other nucleotide sequences in the sample specify the same CDR3. CDR3 bases: TGTGCCAGCAGCACCGGACAGGGAGACTATGGCTACACCTTC. Protein sequence: CASSTGQGDYGYTF. The rearrangement uses TRBV7-2 and TRBJ1-2, with TRBD1 identical over 8 bases. The junction had 5 bases not matched to a gene; V was cut back by 5 bases and J by 3 bases. CDR1 and CDR2 from the germline V gene are SGHTA and FQGNSA. This CDR3 region has 14 residues.

V gene TRBV7-2 combines with J gene TRBJ1-2; D is unclear. The CDR3 runs 13 residues. Looked up from germline, CDR1 is SGHTA and CDR2 is FQGNSA. The V end lost 7 bases, the J end lost 2 bases, and 11 bases lay between the germline ends. CDR3 nucleotides: TGTGCCAGCAAGATAGCTAAGAACTATGGCTACACCTTC. It yields the protein CASKIAKNYGYTF. Supplemented by reference TRBV7-2 and TRBJ1-2, the full variable domain reads GAGVSQSPSNKVTEKGKDVELRCDPISGHTALYWYRQSLGQGLEFLIYFQGNSAPDKSGLPSDRFSAERTGGSVSTLTIQRTQQEDSAVYLCASKIAKNYGYTFGSGTRLTVV.

This clone was seen a handful of times. The chain has TRBV9 and TRBJ1-2, with D perhaps matching TRBD1 (6 bases). The V end was cut by 1 base, the J end by 14 bases, with 18 bases between. Germline lookup yields CDR1 SGDLS and CDR2 YYNGEE. The CDR3 loop spans 13 amino acids. DNA of the CDR3: TGTGCCAGCAGCGTACAGCAGGGGCTTGAGCCTACCTTC. It codes for CASSVQQGLEPTF.

This clone has a single count. The chain employs TRBV6-5 and TRBJ1-5; TRBD1 matches 7 bases. Germline loops: CDR1 MNHEY, CDR2 SVGAGI. CDR3 length: 13 amino acids. The J segment lost 3 bases and the V segment lost 11 bases, leaving 7 bases of the junction unmatched. The CDR3 coding sequence is TGTGCCCATTCAGGGGGAACCAATCAGCCCCAGCATTTT. Translation gives CAHSGGTNQPQHF.

The chain couples TRBV15 to TRBJ1-2; D gene uncertain. Trimming cost V 0 bases and J 6 bases, with 11 bases left between them. This CDR3 contains 14 residues. Germline lookup yields CDR1 LNHNV and CDR2 YYDKDF (reference sequence). Here the CDR3 DNA reads TGTGCCACCAGCAGAGATCGAAGCGACGATGGCTACACCTTC. Translation: CATSRDRSDDGYTF.

The J gene is TRBJ1-5, the V gene TRBV2; 8 positions agree with TRBD1. The V gene end was trimmed by 6 bases and the J gene end by 0 bases; junction bases not matched to a gene: 4. CDR3 length equals 15 residues. Looked up from germline, CDR1 is SNHLY and CDR2 is FYNNEI. Here the CDR3 reads CASSGQGGSNQPQHF. DNA of the CDR3: TGTGCCAGCAGCGGACAGGGCGGTAGCAATCAGCCCCAGCATTTT.

This clone has only a few counts. This chain links TRBV9 with TRBJ1-4, with D hard to call. CDR3 length: 14 residues. The germline V gene encodes CDR1 SGDLS and CDR2 YYNGEE. V gave up 0 bases and J gave up 8 bases, with 11 bases separating them. CDR3 loop: CASSVGGGREKLFF. The CDR3 DNA reads as TGTGCCAGCAGCGTAGGAGGAGGGAGAGAAAAACTGTTTTTT.

The chain employs TRBV4-1 and TRBJ2-1, with D perhaps matching TRBD2 (6 bases). The germline gives CDR1 MGHRA, CDR2 YSYEKL. V was clipped by 2 bases and J by 1 base, with 9 bases between them. This CDR3 is 15 amino acids long. The CDR3 bases are TGCGCCAGCAGCCAACCGGGACTGTCCTACAATGAGCAGTTCTTC. Its protein is CASSQPGLSYNEQFF.

The V call is TRBV4-1, the J call TRBJ1-2; D is ambiguous. CDR1 is MGHRA and CDR2 is YSYEKL in the germline V gene. The V end lost 2 bases, the J end lost 4 bases, and 14 bases lay between the germline ends. The CDR3 sequence is 15 residues long. Here the CDR3 reads CASSQYGGRFYGYTF. The CDR3 DNA follows: TGCGCCAGCAGCCAATACGGCGGGAGATTCTATGGCTACACCTTC.

The chain is built from TRBV30 and TRBJ2-7; TRBD1 is a possible D gene (6 bases). This CDR3 region has 12 residues. Trimming pared 4 bases from V and 2 bases from J, leaving 9 bases between. Germline values: CDR1 GTSNPN, CDR2 SVGIG (reference sequence). The CDR3 sequence: CAWTGTTYEQYF. The DNA of the CDR3 is TGTGCCTGGACAGGGACAACCTACGAGCAGTACTTC.

The chain is built from TRBV18 and TRBJ2-7; 10 bases align to TRBD2. The V segment lost 5 bases and the J segment 5 bases; nucleotides outside the gene matches: 9. The CDR3 has 15 amino acids. In germline, CDR1 is KGHSH, CDR2 LQKENI. Here the CDR3 DNA reads TGTGCCAGCTCAACGAGACTAGCGGGCAGGGACGAGCAGTACTTC. The encoded protein is CASSTRLAGRDEQYF.

The J gene is TRBJ1-2, the V gene TRBV12-3 or TRBV12-4, with a weak D call TRBD1 (6 bases). The CDR3 is 12 amino acids. Trimming shortened V by 6 bases and J by 5 bases, and 10 bases separated the two germline ends. The CDR3 bases are TGTGCCAGCAGCCTAGGGACATATGGCTACACCTTC. Translating it yields CASSLGTYGYTF.

V usage is TRBV28 and J usage is TRBJ2-7; D not resolved. V was shortened by 2 bases and J by 2 bases, with 10 bases between the two germline ends. Per germline, CDR1 MDHEN and CDR2 SYDVKM. This CDR3 region has 14 residues. CDR3 nucleotide sequence: TGTGCCAGCAGTTTAGGAACAGTAACCTACGAGCAGTACTTC. It yields the protein CASSLGTVTYEQYF.

The V and J genes are TRBV11-3 and TRBJ2-7; D is perhaps TRBD1 (6 bases). CDR3 length: 16 residues. The V gene lost 5 bases and the J gene lost 5 bases, with 22 bases spanning the gap. The germline gives CDR1 SGHNT, CDR2 YENEEA. The CDR3 reads CASSVGTRTELDEQYF. CDR3 nucleotides: TGTGCCAGCAGCGTCGGGACACGGACCGAATTGGACGAGCAGTACTTC.

The gene calls are TRBV24-1 and TRBJ2-3, with 7 bases that match TRBD2. V was pared by 2 bases and J by 5 bases, with 9 bases of the junction left unmatched. Germline V gene data show CDR1 as KGHDR and CDR2 as SFDVKD. The CDR3 extends over 16 amino acids. The CDR3 region has the DNA TGTGCCACCAGTGATTCAAAGCGGGATCTTGGAGATACGCAGTATTTT. Translated, it gives CATSDSKRDLGDTQYF.

The CDR3, as DNA: TGTGCCAGCAGCCAAGTTCGCGGAGGGGAAGGGTACTTC. Amino acids: CASSQVRGGEGYF. This sequence joins TRBV3-1 (or the pseudogene TRBV3-2) and TRBJ2-7, with D possibly being TRBD2 (6 bases). Between the trimmed V and J ends, which lost 1 base and 12 bases, there was a span of 16 bases. Per the germline V gene, CDR1 is LGHDT and CDR2 is YNNKEL (reference sequence). The CDR3 sequence is 13 residues long.

The chain's CDR3 is CASSPTRGLSSYEQYF. DNA of the CDR3: TGTGCCAGCAGCCCAACCCGGGGTCTAAGCTCCTACGAGCAGTACTTC. The J gene is TRBJ2-7, the V gene TRBV7-2; D possibly corresponds to TRBD2 (5 bases). Germline CDR1 and CDR2: SGHTA and FQGNSA. This CDR3 contains 16 residues. Trimming removed 5 bases from V and 0 bases from J, with 17 bases in between.

The chain recombines TRBV4-2 with TRBJ1-5; tentative D call: TRBD1 (5 bases). The CDR3 contains 15 residues. The ends were cut back, 0 bases at V and 5 bases at J, with 11 bases in the middle. The V gene's germline CDR1 is LGHNA and CDR2 YNFKEQ. CDR3 in amino acids: CASSQDQGAHQPQHF. The CDR3 coding sequence is TGTGCCAGCAGCCAAGATCAAGGGGCCCATCAGCCCCAGCATTTT.